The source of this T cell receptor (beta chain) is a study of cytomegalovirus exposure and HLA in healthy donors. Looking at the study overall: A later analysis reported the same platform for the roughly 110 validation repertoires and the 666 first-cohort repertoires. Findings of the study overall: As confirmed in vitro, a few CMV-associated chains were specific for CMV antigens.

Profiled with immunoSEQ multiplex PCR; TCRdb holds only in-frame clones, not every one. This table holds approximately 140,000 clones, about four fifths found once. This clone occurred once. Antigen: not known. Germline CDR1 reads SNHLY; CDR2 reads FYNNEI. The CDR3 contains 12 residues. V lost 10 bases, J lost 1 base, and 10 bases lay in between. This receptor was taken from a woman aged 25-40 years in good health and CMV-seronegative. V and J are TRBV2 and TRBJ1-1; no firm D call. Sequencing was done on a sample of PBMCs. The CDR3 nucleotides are TGTGCCACCAAAGTCGGGAACACTGAAGCTTTCTTT. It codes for CATKVGNTEAFF. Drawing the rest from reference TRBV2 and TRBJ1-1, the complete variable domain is EPEVTQTPSHQVTQMGQEVILRCVPISNHLYFYWYRQILGQKVEFLVSFYNNEISEKSEIFDDQFSVERPDGSNFTLKIRSTKLEDSAMYFCATKVGNTEAFFGQGTRLTVV.